Each of the 29 T cell receptor beta chains below was sequenced from the same sample in a study of cytomegalovirus exposure and HLA in healthy donors. Both 60 Vbeta primers and 13 Jbeta primers went into the PCR. Sequenced by immunoSEQ multiplex PCR; TCRdb stores in-frame clones only, minus some. The data show about 92,000 clones, more than 75% seen once. The sample consisted of PBMCs. The receptor set was obtained from a young man in good health and CMV-seronegative.

CDR3 protein: CASRSSGGHNNEQFF. CDR3 bases: TGTGCCAGCAGAAGTAGCGGGGGGCACAACAATGAGCAGTTCTTC. The chain recombines TRBV7-2 with TRBJ2-1; 10 bases agree with TRBD2. Germline assignment: CDR1 SGHTA and CDR2 FQGNSA. The CDR3 has 15 amino acids. The V segment lost 6 bases and the J segment 5 bases; nucleotides outside the gene matches: 7. Supplemented by reference TRBV7-2 and TRBJ2-1, the full variable domain reads GAGVSQSPSNKVTEKGKDVELRCDPISGHTALYWYRQSLGQGLEFLIYFQGNSAPDKSGLPSDRFSAERTGGSVSTLTIQRTQQEDSAVYLCASRSSGGHNNEQFFGPGTRLTVL.

The rearrangement uses TRBV7-6 and TRBJ2-1, with a tentative D call TRBD2 (5 bases). Germline loops: CDR1 SGHVS, CDR2 FNYEAQ. The CDR3 consists of 15 residues. V was pared by 3 bases and J by 5 bases, with 14 bases between. This chain's CDR3 is CASSLASSYHNEQFF. CDR3 nucleotides: TGTGCCAGCAGCTTGGCTAGCAGTTACCACAATGAGCAGTTCTTC.

The chain carries TRBV27 and TRBJ1-2, with D hard to call. The CDR3 covers 13 residues. Germline V gene sequence: CDR1 MNHEY, CDR2 SMNVEV (reference sequence). Trimming took off 6 bases at V and 4 bases at J, with 12 bases between the two ends. The CDR3 DNA follows: TGTGCCAGCAGGGGTGCGGGTGGCTATGGCTACACCTTC. Translation: CASRGAGGYGYTF.

The J gene is TRBJ2-5, the V gene TRBV7-9; D call uncertain. V gave up 6 bases and J gave up 5 bases, with 13 bases separating them. CDR1 and CDR2 from the germline V gene are SEHNR and FQNEAQ (reference sequence). There are 13 residues in the CDR3. CDR3 nucleotide sequence: TGTGCCAGCAGGCGGCCCCCAGAGGAGACCCAGTACTTC. This gives the protein CASRRPPEETQYF.

This clone appeared once. The CDR3 nucleotides are TGTGCCAGCACCCGGGCCCCACAGGCGAATAGGGATACGCAGTATTTT. This encodes CASTRAPQANRDTQYF. This chain joins TRBV5-4 and TRBJ2-3; tentative D call: TRBD1 (5 bases). The CDR3 totals 16 residues. V was clipped by 6 bases and J by 6 bases, with 23 bases between them. Germline loops: CDR1 SGHNT, CDR2 YYREEE (reference sequence).

This chain links TRBV19 with TRBJ2-3; 8 nucleotides agree with TRBD1. The trim removed 10 bases at V and 4 bases at J, leaving 13 bases unmatched. Germline V gene sequence: CDR1 LNHDA, CDR2 SQIVND (reference sequence). The CDR3 spans 15 residues. CDR3 in amino acids: CATTGTGRLADTQYF. CDR3 DNA: TGTGCCACCACCGGGACAGGTCGATTGGCAGATACGCAGTATTTT.

The chain carries TRBV5-4 and TRBJ2-4; a weak D match, TRBD1 (6 bases). The CDR3 is made up of 14 amino acids. With 1 base removed from V and 6 bases from J, the gap between germline ends came to 11 bases. The germline CDR1 and CDR2 sequences are SGHNT and YYREEE (reference sequence). CDR3 sequence (DNA): TGTGCCAGCAGCTTGTCAGGGGCAGGAAACATTCAGTACTTC. This encodes CASSLSGAGNIQYF.

CDR3 loop: CASSLGTGYNEQFF. The CDR3 region has the DNA TGTGCCAGCAGCCTCGGGACAGGGTACAATGAGCAGTTCTTC. The V gene is TRBV11-1, the J gene TRBJ2-1, with 9 bases fitting TRBD1. The J segment lost 4 bases and the V segment lost 5 bases, leaving 3 bases of the junction unmatched. CDR1 SGHAT and CDR2 FQDESV come from the germline V gene (reference sequence). The CDR3 has 14 residues.

The J gene is TRBJ2-7, the V gene TRBV10-3; 12 bases are shared with TRBD2. This CDR3 has 16 residues. The germline V gene encodes CDR1 ENHRY and CDR2 SYGVKD. Unmatched junction bases numbered 12, after V lost 7 bases and J lost 5 bases. The chain's CDR3 is CAITPSGGAGSHEQYF. As DNA, the CDR3 is TGTGCCATCACTCCTAGCGGGGGGGCCGGAAGCCACGAGCAGTACTTC.

This chain joins TRBV2 and TRBJ1-6, with D unresolved. This CDR3 region has 15 residues. V shed 1 base and J shed 10 bases, with 14 bases lying between them. Germline loops: CDR1 SNHLY, CDR2 FYNNEI. The CDR3 is CASSEEGEIGSPLHF. CDR3 bases: TGTGCCAGCAGTGAAGAGGGAGAGATAGGGTCACCCCTCCACTTT.

The V call is TRBV4-1, the J call TRBJ2-3; 9 nucleotides align to TRBD2. V was clipped by 1 base and J by 0 bases; unmatched bases: 2. The CDR3 runs 16 residues. Germline V CDR1 and CDR2: MGHRA, YSYEKL. DNA of the CDR3: TGCGCCAGCAGCCAAGCCCTAGCGGGGAGCACAGATACGCAGTATTTT. Translated, it gives CASSQALAGSTDTQYF.

This clone was seen only once. The chain couples TRBV7-3 to TRBJ1-2; 8 bases line up with TRBD1. This CDR3 is built from 16 residues. Germline V CDR1 and CDR2: SGHTA, FQGTGA. Trimming took 0 bases from V and 7 from J; bases not matched to a gene: 10. Here the CDR3 reads CASSLTPGGASGGYTF. CDR3 in DNA: TGTGCCAGCAGCTTAACTCCAGGGGGCGCATCAGGTGGCTACACCTTC.

This chain uses TRBV9 with TRBJ2-7; 9 bases line up with TRBD1. Unmatched junction bases numbered 3, after V lost 0 bases and J lost 2 bases. Germline V CDR1 and CDR2: SGDLS, YYNGEE. The CDR3 consists of 15 residues. In DNA, the CDR3 is TGTGCCAGCAGCGTAGCACAGGGGGCCCCCTACGAGCAGTACTTC. Its protein is CASSVAQGAPYEQYF.

The chain has TRBV28 and TRBJ1-2, with TRBD1 matching over 7 bases. Trimming cost V 7 bases and J 2 bases; bases outside gene matches: 4. Germline CDR1 and CDR2: MDHEN and SYDVKM. This CDR3 spans 13 amino acids. The DNA for the CDR3 is TGTGCCAGCACCGGACAGGCCAACTATGGCTACACCTTC. This codes for CASTGQANYGYTF.

The CDR3 DNA follows: TGTGCCAGCAGTCTGACAGGGCCTTCTCCCTATGGCTACACCTTC. This codes for CASSLTGPSPYGYTF. The rearrangement links TRBV11-2 to TRBJ1-2; 7 bases are a match to TRBD1. The CDR3 totals 15 residues. Germline V gene lookup returns CDR1 SGHAT and CDR2 FQNNGV. V lost 6 bases to trimming and J lost 4 bases; unmatched junction nucleotides: 11.

This clone appeared a few times. The V call is TRBV7-9, the J call TRBJ2-1; 7 nucleotides agree with TRBD1. V trimming: 2 bases; J trimming: 8 bases; junction bases outside the gene matches: 9. Germline CDR1 and CDR2: SEHNR and FQNEAQ (reference sequence). CDR3 length equals 15 residues. The DNA for the CDR3 is TGTGCCAGCAGCTTAAGGGGACAGAGAGGCGATGAGCAGTTCTTC. Its protein product is CASSLRGQRGDEQFF. The whole variable domain, filled in from reference TRBV7-9 and TRBJ2-1, reads DTGVSQNPRHKITKRGQNVTFRCDPISEHNRLYWYRQTLGQGPEFLTYFQNEAQLEKSRLLSDRFSAERPKGSFSTLEIQRTEQGDSAMYLCASSLRGQRGDEQFFGPGTRLTVL.

J is TRBJ1-2 and V is TRBV29-1, with 7 nucleotides matching TRBD1. Germline V gene data show CDR1 as SQVTM and CDR2 as ANQGSEA. The CDR3 length is 12 residues. V shed 7 bases, J shed 2 bases, and the junction held 4 bases outside the gene matches. Written as DNA, the CDR3 is TGCAGCGCCGTGACAGGGAACTATGGCTACACCTTC. Amino acids: CSAVTGNYGYTF.

This clone occurred a few times. The chain has TRBV5-6 and TRBJ1-1; 8 bases are a match to TRBD1. V gave up 3 bases and J gave up 1 base; unmatched junction bases: 8. This CDR3 contains 16 residues. The germline gives CDR1 SGHDT, CDR2 YYEEEE. CDR3 protein: CASSWWDRTENTEAFF. The CDR3 coding sequence is TGTGCCAGCAGCTGGTGGGACAGGACGGAGAACACTGAAGCTTTCTTT.

This chain uses TRBV27 with TRBJ1-2; possible D gene TRBD1, 6 bases. The germline V gene has CDR1 MNHEY and CDR2 SMNVEV (reference sequence). The CDR3 extends over 14 amino acids. V was clipped by 5 bases and J by 6 bases, with 16 bases between them. The CDR3 sequence is CASSPKTGFHGYTF. For the CDR3, the DNA is TGTGCCAGCAGTCCAAAAACAGGGTTCCATGGCTACACCTTC.

The J gene is TRBJ1-1, the V gene TRBV18, with TRBD1 matching over 8 bases. The CDR3 loop spans 16 amino acids. V lost 3 bases, J lost 1 base, and 7 bases stayed unmatched. Per germline, CDR1 KGHSH and CDR2 LQKENI. CDR3 DNA: TGTGCCAGCTCACCGACACAGGGGGGAACGAACACTGAAGCTTTCTTT. Translation: CASSPTQGGTNTEAFF.

This chain links TRBV10-1 with TRBJ1-5; D unclear. V dropped 4 bases and J dropped 3 bases, with 7 bases sitting between them. The CDR3 has 13 residues. The germline V gene encodes CDR1 WNHNN and CDR2 SYGVQD (reference sequence). This chain's CDR3 is CASSAGLNQPQHF. The CDR3 DNA follows: TGCGCCAGCAGTGCGGGTCTCAATCAGCCCCAGCATTTT.

V is TRBV5-1 and J is TRBJ2-2, with a possible D match to TRBD1 (6 bases). Deletions cut 6 bases from V and 1 base from J, with 10 bases between. Per the germline V gene, CDR1 is SGHRS and CDR2 is YFSETQ. The CDR3 spans 14 residues. The CDR3 region has the DNA TGCGCCAGCAAAACACAGGGGAACACCGGGGAGCTGTTTTTT. Translating it yields CASKTQGNTGELFF.

This clone was seen only a few times. V gene TRBV15 combines with J gene TRBJ2-7; tentative D call: TRBD1 (5 bases). CDR1 is LNHNV and CDR2 is YYDKDF in the germline V gene (reference sequence). The germline V and J ends were trimmed by 2 bases and 2 bases, with 16 bases remaining between them. The CDR3 sequence is 16 residues long. The CDR3: CATSRTPDTLTYEQYF. The CDR3 nucleotides are TGTGCCACCAGCAGAACCCCGGACACCCTCACCTACGAGCAGTACTTC.

The chain is built from TRBV18 and TRBJ2-3, with 7 positions matching TRBD1. The V segment lost 4 bases and the J segment 5 bases; nucleotides outside the gene matches: 6. This CDR3 has 14 amino acids. Germline V CDR1 and CDR2: KGHSH, LQKENI. As DNA, the CDR3 is TGTGCCAGCTCACGGACAGGTGGAAGAGATACGCAGTATTTT. Amino acid sequence: CASSRTGGRDTQYF.

The CDR3 DNA reads as TGCAGCGTTGACCCACAGGGGGATGGAGAGCAGTACTTC. It codes for CSVDPQGDGEQYF. V usage is TRBV29-1 and J usage is TRBJ2-7; TRBD1 matches 8 bases. CDR1 is SQVTM, CDR2 ANQGSEA, per germline. Germline trimming cut 3 bases from V and 7 bases from J; bases unmatched to any gene: 8. The CDR3 runs 13 residues.

The CDR3 region has the DNA TGTGCCAGCAGTGACGTGACTCCGGTAGTCGGAAACACCATATATTTT. Translation gives CASSDVTPVVGNTIYF. The gene calls are TRBV2 and TRBJ1-3; D call uncertain. This CDR3 is 16 amino acids long. The germline V gene has CDR1 SNHLY and CDR2 FYNNEI. Between the trimmed V and J ends, which lost 3 bases and 4 bases, there was a span of 16 bases.

The chain uses TRBV10-3 and TRBJ2-2; TRBD1 matches 9 bases. The junction had 5 bases not matched to a gene; V was cut back by 5 bases and J by 4 bases. This CDR3 is built from 15 residues. In germline, CDR1 is ENHRY, CDR2 SYGVKD. DNA of the CDR3: TGTGCCATCAGTCTACAGGGGGCGCTCACCGGGGAGCTGTTTTTT. Encoded protein: CAISLQGALTGELFF.

This chain joins TRBV7-3 and TRBJ2-1; TRBD1 aligns across 9 bases. Germline trimming cut 5 bases from V and 8 bases from J; bases unmatched to any gene: 10. The CDR3 spans 15 residues. The germline V gene encodes CDR1 SGHTA and CDR2 FQGTGA. The CDR3 DNA reads as TGTGCCAGCAGCCCCCGGACAGGGGCGAGGGATGAGCAGTTCTTC. Translated, it gives CASSPRTGARDEQFF.

The V gene is TRBV10-3, the J gene TRBJ1-4; no definite D call. The CDR3 covers 13 residues. Germline-derived CDR1 and CDR2 are ENHRY and SYGVKD. Trimming left V 5 bases short and J 0 bases short, with 4 bases between. The CDR3 DNA follows: TGTGCCATCAGTCCAGCAACTAATGAAAAACTGTTTTTT. Residues: CAISPATNEKLFF.